These 27 T cell receptor beta chains share one sample of origin, sequenced in a study of CD8 T cells in ankylosing spondylitis. TCRdb reprocessed the 5' RACE reads with MiXCR, giving one entry per CDR3 protein. The sample records about 360,000 distinct CDR3 sequences, more than 20% being singletons. The sequenced sample was blood, either unsorted or a sorted T cell fraction (not recorded which). The receptors come from a male donor with ankylosing spondylitis or in good health (not recorded which).

This sequence joins TRBV2 and TRBJ2-7; TRBD1 is a possible D gene (7 bases). The germline V gene has CDR1 SNHLY and CDR2 FYNNEI. V lost 8 bases and J lost 4, with 18 bases in between. The CDR3 loop spans 14 amino acids. The DNA of the CDR3 is TGTGCCAGCTTCTTCGGCAGGGGGAGGTACGAGCAGTACTTC. It codes for CASFFGRGRYEQYF.

The CDR3 loop is CASKLIAGDTQYF. The CDR3 region has the DNA TGTGCCAGCAAACTGATAGCAGGAGATACGCAGTATTTT. This rearrangement joins TRBV7-9 to TRBJ2-3, with D uncertain. CDR1 is SEHNR, CDR2 FQNEAQ, per germline (reference sequence). This CDR3 region has 13 residues. The ends were cut back, 7 bases at V and 5 bases at J, with 13 bases in the middle.

The CDR3 region is CSVLGTLNYGYTF. CDR3 in DNA: TGCAGCGTTTTGGGCACCTTAAACTATGGCTACACCTTC. The gene calls are TRBV29-1 and TRBJ1-2, with D unclear. V lost 5 bases and J lost 2, with 12 bases in between. The CDR3 extends over 13 amino acids. CDR1 is SQVTM and CDR2 is ANQGSEA in the germline V gene.

The chain recombines TRBV29-1 with TRBJ2-3; weak D call: TRBD2 (6 bases). Germline loops: CDR1 SQVTM, CDR2 ANQGSEA. The CDR3 sequence is 15 residues long. Trimming cost V 0 bases and J 6 bases, with 16 bases left between them. The CDR3 loop reads CSVEDLAGPADTQYF. The CDR3 DNA sequence: TGCAGCGTTGAAGATCTGGCGGGACCGGCGGATACGCAGTATTTT.

V usage is TRBV24-1 and J usage is TRBJ2-1; TRBD2 matches 11 bases. Unmatched junction bases numbered 6, after V lost 2 bases and J lost 4 bases. The CDR3 consists of 17 residues. CDR1 is KGHDR, CDR2 SFDVKD, per germline. CDR3 protein: CATSDYSGGASYNEQFF. CDR3 sequence (DNA): TGTGCCACCAGTGATTATAGCGGGGGGGCCTCTTACAATGAGCAGTTCTTC.

The chain recombines TRBV27 with TRBJ2-1; D gene uncertain. From germline, CDR1 is MNHEY and CDR2 SMNVEV (reference sequence). The ends were cut back, 6 bases at V and 7 bases at J, with 7 bases in the middle. The CDR3 has 11 residues. This CDR3 reads CASSDANEQFF. CDR3 bases: TGTGCCAGCAGCGACGCGAATGAGCAGTTCTTC.

The genes are TRBV5-1 and TRBJ2-1; tentative D call: TRBD1 (5 bases). The germline CDR1 and CDR2 sequences are SGHRS and YFSETQ. The CDR3 sequence is 13 residues long. The V end lost 0 bases, the J end lost 8 bases, and 9 bases lay between the germline ends. The CDR3 bases are TGCGCCAGCAGCTTGGTCAGGGTTGATGAGCAGTTCTTC. It encodes CASSLVRVDEQFF.

This chain connects TRBV25-1 to TRBJ2-1; no firm D call. Germline CDR1 and CDR2: MGHDK and SYGVNS. V was shortened by 5 bases and J by 0 bases, with 11 bases between the two germline ends. The CDR3 covers 15 residues. The CDR3 sequence is CASSLSSSSYNEQFF. The CDR3 bases are TGTGCCAGCAGTCTCTCATCAAGCTCCTACAATGAGCAGTTCTTC.

The chain uses TRBV2 and TRBJ2-3; TRBD2 matches at 9 bases. Per germline, CDR1 SNHLY and CDR2 FYNNEI. The CDR3 is 14 amino acids. V lost 7 bases and J lost 6; bases outside the gene matches: 8. The CDR3 here is CASNPAGGGDTQYF. DNA of the CDR3: TGTGCCAGCAATCCTGCGGGGGGGGGCGATACGCAGTATTTT.

The chain employs TRBV11-2 and TRBJ2-4; TRBD1 aligns across 8 bases. The CDR3 covers 15 residues. Trimming took 4 bases from V and 7 from J; bases not matched to a gene: 9. Germline loops: CDR1 SGHAT, CDR2 FQNNGV. The chain's CDR3 is CASSSGQGMGNIQYF. The CDR3 coding sequence is TGTGCCAGCAGCTCCGGACAGGGAATGGGGAACATTCAGTACTTC.

This chain joins TRBV9 and TRBJ1-2; 8 nucleotides agree with TRBD1. Trimming removed 3 bases from V and 7 bases from J; junction bases left unmatched: 14. CDR1 and CDR2 from the germline V gene are SGDLS and YYNGEE. This CDR3 contains 16 residues. The CDR3, as DNA: TGTGCCAGCAGCGGAGACGACGGACAGGGAGTTCTTGGCTACACCTTC. Its protein is CASSGDDGQGVLGYTF.

V usage is TRBV4-1 and J usage is TRBJ2-2; 8 bases line up with TRBD2. V lost 6 bases, J lost 0 bases, and 6 bases stayed unmatched. CDR3 length: 16 residues. CDR1 is MGHRA and CDR2 is YSYEKL in the germline V gene. CDR3 residues: CASSHRLATNTGELFF. In DNA form, the CDR3 reads TGCGCCAGCAGTCACCGACTAGCGACGAACACCGGGGAGCTGTTTTTT.

The V call is TRBV27, the J call TRBJ2-7; D may be TRBD1 (6 bases). CDR3 length: 13 amino acids. Germline V gives CDR1 MNHEY, CDR2 SMNVEV (reference sequence). The ends were cut back, 6 bases at V and 0 bases at J, with 9 bases in the middle. This chain's CDR3 is CASSVRGSYEQYF. The CDR3, as DNA: TGTGCCAGCAGCGTCAGGGGCTCCTACGAGCAGTACTTC.

This clonotype was recorded a few times. The V gene is TRBV7-9, the J gene TRBJ2-3; 9 positions match TRBD1. There are 14 residues in the CDR3. Germline V gene lookup returns CDR1 SEHNR and CDR2 FQNEAQ (reference sequence). The V and J ends lost 6 bases and 3 bases, in that order; junction bases with no gene match: 4. The CDR3 sequence: CASRAGTGTDTQYF. The DNA of the CDR3 is TGTGCCAGCAGAGCCGGGACAGGGACAGATACGCAGTATTTT.

This rearrangement joins TRBV5-5 to TRBJ2-1; TRBD2 aligns across 8 bases. Germline-derived CDR1 and CDR2 are SGHKS and YYEKEE (reference sequence). The ends lost 3 bases at V and 8 bases at J; junction bases unmatched: 4. The length of the CDR3 is 13 residues. The CDR3 DNA is TGTGCCAGCAGCTCTCCGCGGGGGGATGAGCAGTTCTTC. Protein: CASSSPRGDEQFF.

This clonotype was found a few times. The chain carries TRBV28 and TRBJ2-2; the D gene could be TRBD1 or TRBD2 (5 bases each). The CDR3 is 17 residues long. Germline CDR1 and CDR2: MDHEN and SYDVKM. V shed 5 bases and J shed 7 bases, with 23 bases lying between them. The CDR3 sequence is CASSPPPGRSKIGELFF. The CDR3 nucleotides read TGTGCCAGCAGTCCCCCCCCAGGGAGAAGTAAGATCGGGGAGCTGTTTTTT.

This chain connects TRBV29-1 to TRBJ2-7; D is perhaps TRBD1 (7 bases). The V and J ends lost 3 bases and 5 bases respectively, with 14 bases between them. The CDR3 is 13 amino acids. Germline values: CDR1 SQVTM, CDR2 ANQGSEA. The CDR3 is CSVEGGQPDEQYF. DNA for the CDR3: TGCAGCGTTGAGGGGGGACAGCCGGACGAGCAGTACTTC.

This chain joins TRBV12-3 or TRBV12-4 and TRBJ2-3, with 9 bases fitting TRBD1. This CDR3 comprises 19 residues. Losses at the gene ends were 5 bases for V and 4 bases for J; bases not matched to a gene: 19. The CDR3 DNA sequence: TGTGCCAGCAGTCAGCACCCGGGACAGGGTCTTTCAATGCCAGATACGCAGTATTTT. It specifies CASSQHPGQGLSMPDTQYF.

This clonotype turned up a few times. This chain uses TRBV10-3 with TRBJ2-3; 9 nucleotides agree with TRBD2. The CDR3 totals 15 residues. V gave up 10 bases and J gave up 0 bases; unmatched junction bases: 8. Germline assignment: CDR1 ENHRY and CDR2 SYGVKD. The CDR3 loop is CATGTSRSSTDTQYF. The CDR3 nucleotides read TGTGCCACCGGGACTAGCAGATCTAGCACAGATACGCAGTATTTT.

V usage is TRBV2 and J usage is TRBJ2-1, with D possibly being TRBD2 (7 bases). There are 15 residues in the CDR3. V was clipped by 8 bases and J by 4 bases, with 18 bases between them. Germline CDR1 is SNHLY and CDR2 is FYNNEI. The CDR3 nucleotides read TGTGCCAGCTCCGAGGCGGGGGCGCCTTACAATGAGCAGTTCTTC. This translates into CASSEAGAPYNEQFF.

This clonotype has only a few counts. This rearrangement joins TRBV29-1 to TRBJ1-2, with TRBD1 as a possible D gene (5 bases). Trimming cost V 7 bases and J 2 bases, with 11 bases left between them. The germline V gene has CDR1 SQVTM and CDR2 ANQGSEA. The CDR3 is 12 residues long. This chain's CDR3 is CSGTDSNYGYTF. CDR3 DNA: TGCAGCGGAACCGACAGCAACTATGGCTACACCTTC.

This clonotype was seen a handful of times. This chain connects TRBV4-1 to TRBJ2-3; 7 nucleotides line up with TRBD2. Trimming took 6 bases from V and 2 from J; bases not matched to a gene: 5. CDR3 length equals 14 residues. CDR1 is MGHRA, CDR2 YSYEKL, per germline. DNA of the CDR3: TGCGCCAGCAGACCCGGGACTAACACAGATACGCAGTATTTT. It encodes CASRPGTNTDTQYF.

The chain has TRBV7-2 and TRBJ2-1; TRBD2 agrees at 11 bases. The CDR3 totals 16 residues. Trimming cost V 5 bases and J 3 bases; bases outside gene matches: 6. CDR1 SGHTA and CDR2 FQGNSA come from the germline V gene. This chain's CDR3 is CASSHRTSGFYNEQFF. In DNA form, the CDR3 reads TGTGCCAGCAGCCACCGGACTAGCGGGTTCTACAATGAGCAGTTCTTC. Complete variable domain (other parts from reference TRBV7-2 and TRBJ2-1): GAGVSQSPSNKVTEKGKDVELRCDPISGHTALYWYRQSLGQGLEFLIYFQGNSAPDKSGLPSDRFSAERTGGSVSTLTIQRTQQEDSAVYLCASSHRTSGFYNEQFFGPGTRLTVL.

This clonotype was seen a handful of times. This chain joins TRBV24-1 and TRBJ1-6, with D hard to call. The germline CDR1 and CDR2 sequences are KGHDR and SFDVKD. The V end was cut by 5 bases, the J end by 0 bases, with 13 bases between. This CDR3 comprises 17 residues. The CDR3 DNA sequence: TGTGCCACCAGTGCCGAGGGCCCGAGCTCCTATAATTCACCCCTCCACTTT. This gives the protein CATSAEGPSSYNSPLHF.

The chain is built from TRBV27 and TRBJ2-1; 8 positions agree with TRBD1. This CDR3 comprises 16 residues. J was trimmed by 6 bases and V by 4 bases; bases with no gene match: 11. The germline gives CDR1 MNHEY, CDR2 SMNVEV (reference sequence). CDR3 residues: CASSSRQGQGSNEQFF. Here the CDR3 DNA reads TGTGCCAGCAGTTCACGACAGGGGCAAGGAAGCAATGAGCAGTTCTTC.

This clonotype was recorded a few times. This sequence joins TRBV27 and TRBJ2-2, with D hard to call. This CDR3 has 13 amino acids. With 5 bases removed from V and 3 bases from J, the gap between germline ends came to 7 bases. Germline CDR1 and CDR2: MNHEY and SMNVEV (reference sequence). The DNA of the CDR3 is TGTGCCAGCAGTGCAGTAGACACCGGGGAGCTGTTTTTT. Encoded protein: CASSAVDTGELFF.

In this sample, this clonotype turned up many times. The chain couples TRBV5-6 to TRBJ2-1; D might be TRBD2 (6 bases). The CDR3 consists of 14 residues. The germline V gene encodes CDR1 SGHDT and CDR2 YYEEEE. The ends were cut back, 2 bases at V and 5 bases at J, with 11 bases in the middle. In nucleotides, the CDR3 is TGTGCCAGCAGCTTAGCTGGGGGGAACAATGAGCAGTTCTTC. Its translation: CASSLAGGNNEQFF.